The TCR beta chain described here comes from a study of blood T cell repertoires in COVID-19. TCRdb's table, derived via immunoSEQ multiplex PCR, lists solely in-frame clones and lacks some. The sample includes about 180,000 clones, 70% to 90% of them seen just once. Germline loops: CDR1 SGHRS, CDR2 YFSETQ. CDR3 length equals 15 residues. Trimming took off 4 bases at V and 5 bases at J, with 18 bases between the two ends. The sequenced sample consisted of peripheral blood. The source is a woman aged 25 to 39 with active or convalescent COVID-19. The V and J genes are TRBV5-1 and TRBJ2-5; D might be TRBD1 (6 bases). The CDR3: CASSVGQPMEETQYF. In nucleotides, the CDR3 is TGCGCCAGCAGCGTCGGACAGCCGATGGAGGAGACCCAGTACTTC. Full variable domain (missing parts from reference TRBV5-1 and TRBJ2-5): KAGVTQTPRYLIKTRGQQVTLSCSPISGHRSVSWYQQTPGQGLQFLFEYFSETQRNKGNFPGRFSGRQFSNSRSEMNVSTLELGDSALYLCASSVGQPMEETQYFGPGTRLLVL.